The 27 T cell receptor beta chains in this list originate from one sample, sequenced in a study of blood T cells in healthy people across ages (dated by TCRdb to between 2014 and 2016). The method behind the library was 5' RACE. Sequenced on an Illumina HiSeq 2500. A second PCR of roughly 7 to 11 cycles was performed with a sample-barcoded 5' primer and a J-beta primer mix. TCRdb trimmed the raw reads at Q25, called clones with MiXCR and kept productive beta chains. CDR3 protein sequences are deduplicated, and each keeps its most common genes and DNA. The sample profile shows around 1.5 million distinct CDR3 sequences; 55% to 75% of them were found once. The ten largest make up roughly 6.3% of the sample. Sequencing was carried out using blood. The source is a man aged 18-30 years in good health.

Here the CDR3 reads CASSLYSTASTDTQYF. The CDR3 nucleotides are TGTGCCAGCAGTTTATACTCCACGGCTAGCACAGATACGCAGTATTTT. The chain links TRBV27 to TRBJ2-3; D is undetermined. The germline V gene encodes CDR1 MNHEY and CDR2 SMNVEV (reference sequence). Trimming stripped 1 base from V and 0 bases from J, with 11 bases between. The CDR3 sequence is 16 residues long.

The chain uses TRBV5-1 and TRBJ2-3; D call uncertain. The germline V gene encodes CDR1 SGHRS and CDR2 YFSETQ. V was trimmed by 4 bases and J by 7 bases, leaving 13 bases between them. The CDR3 consists of 13 residues. CDR3 sequence: CASSVNTDNTQYF. CDR3 coding DNA: TGCGCCAGCAGCGTTAACACCGATAATACGCAGTATTTT.

The chain joins TRBV5-1 to TRBJ2-7; D may correspond to TRBD1 or TRBD2 (6 bases each). The CDR3 is made up of 15 amino acids. The germline V gene encodes CDR1 SGHRS and CDR2 YFSETQ. Trimming cost V 4 bases and J 0 bases, with 14 bases left between them. The CDR3 region has the DNA TGCGCCAGCAGCGCGGGACACAGAAGCTCCTACGAGCAGTACTTC. Its protein product is CASSAGHRSSYEQYF.

The chain employs TRBV28 and TRBJ2-4, with D hard to call. The J call may be faulty, since TRBJ2-7 better matches the DNA end. CDR3 length equals 12 residues. Per the germline V gene, CDR1 is MDHEN and CDR2 is SYDVKM. The CDR3 DNA follows: TGTGCCAGCAGTTTCGAATTCTACGAGCAGTACTTC. Amino acids: CASSFEFYEQYF.

The chain joins TRBV7-9 to TRBJ2-6; the match to TRBD1 covers 8 bases. The V gene's germline CDR1 is SEHNR and CDR2 FQNEAQ (reference sequence). V shed 2 bases, J shed 4 bases, and the junction held 10 bases outside the gene matches. The CDR3 has 18 residues. In DNA, the CDR3 is TGTGCCAGCAGCTTACCCGGACAGGGTAGCTCCGGGGCCAACGTCCTGACTTTC. Its translation: CASSLPGQGSSGANVLTF. Supplemented by reference TRBV7-9 and TRBJ2-6, the full variable domain reads DTGVSQNPRHKITKRGQNVTFRCDPISEHNRLYWYRQTLGQGPEFLTYFQNEAQLEKSRLLSDRFSAERPKGSFSTLEIQRTEQGDSAMYLCASSLPGQGSSGANVLTFGAGSRLTVL.

The chain couples TRBV6-5 to TRBJ2-7; tentatively, D is TRBD1 (5 bases). The length of the CDR3 is 12 residues. Germline CDR1 MNHEY, CDR2 SVGAGI. V lost 8 bases to trimming and J lost 5 bases, with 13 bases between them. DNA of the CDR3: TGTGCCAGCTCTCAGGGTCATAACGAGCAGTACTTC. Translating gives CASSQGHNEQYF.

This clonotype was observed a handful of times. The chain combines TRBV6-5 with TRBJ2-5, with 8 nucleotides matching TRBD2. The CDR3 has 18 amino acids. Germline V CDR1 and CDR2: MNHEY, SVGAGI. V lost 1 base to trimming and J lost 2 bases; unmatched junction nucleotides: 12. The CDR3 reads CASSYLGGSGTLQETQYF. CDR3 nucleotide sequence: TGTGCCAGCAGTTACTTAGGGGGTAGCGGGACCTTACAAGAGACCCAGTACTTC.

This clonotype was seen only a few times. The chain joins TRBV9 to TRBJ2-3; TRBD2 agrees at 7 bases. V shed 4 bases and J 7 bases; nucleotides not matched to a gene: 15. The CDR3 sequence is 16 residues long. Germline values: CDR1 SGDLS, CDR2 YYNGEE. The CDR3 nucleotides are TGTGCCAGCAGCCCTCACGAACTGGCTAGCGGCTATACGCAGTATTTT. Translation gives CASSPHELASGYTQYF.

The rearrangement joins TRBV27 to TRBJ2-1; D perhaps matches TRBD2 (6 bases). The V end was cut by 8 bases, the J end by 1 base, with 15 bases between. Per the germline V gene, CDR1 is MNHEY and CDR2 is SMNVEV (reference sequence). This CDR3 contains 15 residues. The CDR3 protein is CASLPWGDSYNEQFF. CDR3 in DNA: TGTGCCAGCCTTCCCTGGGGGGATTCCTACAATGAGCAGTTCTTC.

The rearrangement links TRBV2 to TRBJ2-5; TRBD2 aligns across 9 bases. Germline loops: CDR1 SNHLY, CDR2 FYNNEI. V shed 10 bases and J 7 bases; nucleotides not matched to a gene: 13. The CDR3 has 14 amino acids. This chain's CDR3 is CATLAGVRFGTQYF. The CDR3 coding sequence is TGTGCCACCTTAGCGGGAGTTAGATTTGGGACCCAGTACTTC.

V usage is TRBV10-2 and J usage is TRBJ2-3; TRBD2 matches at 7 bases. The CDR3 totals 16 residues. CDR1 is WSHSY, CDR2 SAAADI, per germline. V was pared by 5 bases and J by 6 bases, with 14 bases of the junction left unmatched. The DNA for the CDR3 is TGCGCCAGCAGTCGAGTAGCGGGCATTATAGCGGATACGCAGTATTTT. Its translation is CASSRVAGIIADTQYF.

The chain combines TRBV7-8 with TRBJ1-5, with D perhaps matching TRBD1 (6 bases). Germline V gene lookup returns CDR1 SGHVS and CDR2 FQNEAQ. This CDR3 is built from 18 residues. The ends were cut back, 1 base at V and 7 bases at J, with 23 bases in the middle. The CDR3 here is CASSLGGGPGSGKQPQHF. CDR3 nucleotides: TGTGCCAGCAGCTTAGGTGGGGGGCCGGGGTCAGGGAAACAGCCCCAGCATTTT.

This rearrangement joins TRBV9 to TRBJ1-2; D gene unclear. From germline, CDR1 is SGDLS and CDR2 YYNGEE. CDR3 length: 13 residues. Trimming removed 3 bases at V and 6 bases at J, with 12 bases between. The CDR3 sequence is CASSAGLTDGYTF. CDR3 nucleotide sequence: TGTGCCAGCAGCGCGGGATTAACGGATGGCTACACCTTC.

This chain links TRBV10-3 with TRBJ2-5; D perhaps matches TRBD2 (5 bases). CDR3 length: 13 residues. V lost 6 bases and J lost 11, with 19 bases in between. CDR1 and CDR2 from the germline V gene are ENHRY and SYGVKD. The CDR3 coding sequence is TGTGCCATCAGGGGGAGCTCCTACAATGAGCAGTACTTC. It yields the protein CAIRGSSYNEQYF.

This clonotype appeared a single time. The chain carries TRBV6-2 or TRBV6-3 and TRBJ2-1; 7 bases are a match to TRBD1. CDR3 length equals 13 residues. V lost 10 bases to trimming and J lost 2 bases; unmatched junction nucleotides: 5. The germline gives CDR1 MNHEY, CDR2 SVGEGT. The CDR3 loop reads CAIGTDTYNEQFF. The CDR3 DNA sequence: TGTGCCATCGGGACAGACACCTACAATGAGCAGTTCTTC.

J is TRBJ1-2 and V is TRBV10-3; the match to TRBD1 covers 8 bases. Germline assignment: CDR1 ENHRY and CDR2 SYGVKD. The CDR3 is made up of 13 amino acids. The V gene end was trimmed by 2 bases and the J gene end by 8 bases; junction bases not matched to a gene: 4. CDR3 bases: TGTGCCATCAGTGAGGGGACAGGCGTGGGCTACACCTTC. The encoded protein is CAISEGTGVGYTF.

This clonotype showed up just a few times. CDR3 nucleotide sequence: TGTGCCACCGCGGGACAGGGGGACACAGATACGCAGTATTTT. It specifies CATAGQGDTDTQYF. V gene TRBV10-3 combines with J gene TRBJ2-3; TRBD1 matches at 11 bases. The V and J ends lost 10 bases and 2 bases, in that order; junction bases with no gene match: 5. Germline V gives CDR1 ENHRY, CDR2 SYGVKD. The CDR3 is 14 residues long.

The V call is TRBV3-1, the J call TRBJ2-1; the D gene could be TRBD1 or TRBD2 (6 bases each). V was trimmed by 1 base and J by 0 bases, leaving 13 bases between them. Germline assignment: CDR1 LGHDT and CDR2 YNNKEL (reference sequence). The CDR3 covers 17 residues. In DNA, the CDR3 is TGTGCCAGCAGCCAAGCCACAGGGACTTCCTCCTACAATGAGCAGTTCTTC. Its protein product is CASSQATGTSSYNEQFF.

This clonotype showed up just a few times. A much larger clone lies a single base off, so this may be a read error. This sequence joins TRBV28 and TRBJ2-7, with a possible D match to TRBD2 (6 bases). CDR3 size: 13 residues. The germline gives CDR1 MDHEN, CDR2 SYDVKM. Trimming took off 7 bases at V and 5 bases at J, with 15 bases between the two ends. The CDR3 here is CASTVGGIDEQYF. In nucleotides, the CDR3 is TGTGCCAGCACCGTGGGGGGTATCGACGAGCAGTACTTC. The variable domain in full, with the rest retrieved from reference TRBV28 and TRBJ2-7, is DVKVTQSSRYLVKRTGEKVFLECVQDMDHENMFWYRQDPGLGLRLIYFSYDVKMKEKGDIPEGYSVSREKKERFSLILESASTNQTSMYLCASTVGGIDEQYFGPGTRLTVT.

V and J are TRBV6-2 or TRBV6-3 and TRBJ2-3; 8 positions match TRBD2. CDR1 is MNHEY and CDR2 is SVGEGT in the germline V gene. The V and J ends lost 6 bases and 3 bases, in that order; junction bases with no gene match: 11. The CDR3 spans 16 residues. The CDR3 bases are TGTGCCAGCAGCTTAAACAGCGGGAGTGAAACAGATACGCAGTATTTT. Translating it yields CASSLNSGSETDTQYF.

This clonotype was seen only once. DNA of the CDR3: TGTGCCAGCAGTCAAACAGGGGGCGTTTGGAGGGTGTCATTTGGCTACACCTTC. Encoded protein: CASSQTGGVWRVSFGYTF. V and J are TRBV7-8 and TRBJ1-2; 9 bases match TRBD1. V lost 6 bases and J lost 7; bases outside the gene matches: 21. Germline CDR1 reads SGHVS; CDR2 reads FQNEAQ. This CDR3 comprises 18 residues.

The gene calls are TRBV7-6 and TRBJ2-5; D remains ambiguous. The DNA end is a closer match to TRBJ2-7, so the J assignment may be wrong. The CDR3 loop spans 12 amino acids. Germline V gives CDR1 SGHVS, CDR2 FNYEAQ. The CDR3 DNA reads TGTGCCAGCAGCTTAAGTAGGGCCGAGCAGTACTTC. It is translated as CASSLSRAEQYF.

V usage is TRBV4-3 and J usage is TRBJ2-3, with 12 bases matching TRBD2. Losses at the gene ends were 0 bases for V and 4 bases for J; bases not matched to a gene: 8. The germline gives CDR1 LGHNA, CDR2 YSLEER. The CDR3 consists of 18 residues. DNA for the CDR3: TGCGCCAGCAGCCAAGATTGGTCACTAGCGGGGGGTCCAGATACGCAGTATTTT. Amino acids: CASSQDWSLAGGPDTQYF.

This clonotype was observed a few times. The V call is TRBV7-2, the J call TRBJ2-7; either TRBD1 or TRBD2 may fit D (5 bases each). In germline, CDR1 is SGHTA, CDR2 FQGNSA. Between the trimmed V and J ends, which lost 5 bases and 4 bases, there was a span of 12 bases. This CDR3 comprises 13 residues. The CDR3 sequence: CASSRDGKYEQYF. CDR3 sequence (DNA): TGTGCCAGCAGCCGGGACGGGAAGTACGAGCAGTACTTC.

The rearrangement uses TRBV6-1 and TRBJ1-2; D not certain. The V end was cut by 7 bases, the J end by 2 bases, with 11 bases between. Germline V gene lookup returns CDR1 MNHNS and CDR2 SASEGT. This CDR3 spans 13 amino acids. CDR3 DNA sequence: TGTGCCAGCAAGGAGCTGGACAACTATGGCTACACCTTC. Translating it yields CASKELDNYGYTF.

The chain is built from TRBV10-3 and TRBJ2-3; D not certain. The CDR3 spans 17 residues. Germline CDR1 is ENHRY and CDR2 is SYGVKD. V was pared by 0 bases and J by 2 bases, with 15 bases between. The CDR3 spells CAISESGIQLLTDTQYF. The CDR3 DNA is TGTGCCATCAGTGAGTCTGGGATCCAACTCCTCACAGATACGCAGTATTTT.

This rearrangement joins TRBV28 to TRBJ2-7; D ambiguous. This CDR3 comprises 14 residues. Between the trimmed V and J ends, which lost 4 bases and 5 bases, there was a span of 15 bases. Germline CDR1 is MDHEN and CDR2 is SYDVKM. CDR3 residues: CASSSTRVDDEQYF. The CDR3 DNA follows: TGTGCCAGCAGTTCGACACGGGTGGACGACGAGCAGTACTTC.